A selection of T cell receptor beta chains follows, all from one sample in a study of identical twins. TCRdb re-called the 5' RACE reads through MiXCR, storing one row per CDR3 protein. Among over 200,000 distinct CDR3 sequences, over 9.5% were seen once, and the ten largest hold more than 8%. What was sequenced was memory T cells sorted from blood. These receptors originate from a man in his fifties in good health. Both conserved end residues are part of each CDR3. A D gene is named only where the DNA matches it firmly. Clone size is not always given. Where it is, it says once, few, many or a class for expanded clones.

J: TRBJ2-3; D: NA; size: NA; V: TRBV28; length: 14; DNA: TGTGCCAGCAGTGGACAGCAACCCACAGATACGCAGTATTTT; CDR3: CASSGQQPTDTQYF
J: TRBJ2-2; D: TRBD1; size: NA; V: TRBV4-1; length: 15; DNA: TGCGCCAGCAGCCCCGGACAGGGGGCTAGCGGGGAGCTGTTTTTT; CDR3: CASSPGQGASGELFF
J: TRBJ2-1; D: TRBD2; size: few; V: TRBV12-3/TRBV12-4; length: 15; DNA: TGTGCCAGCACTACGTCGTCCGGGGGGTACCGTGAGCAGTTCTTC; CDR3: CASTTSSGGYREQFF
J: TRBJ1-2; D: TRBD1; size: many; V: TRBV4-3; length: 15; DNA: TGCGCCAGCAGTCAGACAGGGAACGTCGGCTATGGCTACACCTTC; CDR3: CASSQTGNVGYGYTF
J: TRBJ2-7; D: TRBD2; size: NA; V: TRBV7-2; length: 15; DNA: TGTGCCAGCAGCTTAGAGGGGAGGGCACTGTACGAGCAGTACTTC; CDR3: CASSLEGRALYEQYF
J: TRBJ2-4; D: TRBD2; size: NA; V: TRBV11-1; length: 19; DNA: TGTGCCAGCAGCTTAGGCGTGGGTGGGACTAGACATACCGCTGGCATTCAGTACTTC; CDR3: CASSLGVGGTRHTAGIQYF
J: TRBJ2-2; D: NA; size: many; V: TRBV5-1; length: 14; DNA: TGCGCCAGCAGCCCGATGGAGGGCACCGGGGAGCTGTTTTTT; CDR3: CASSPMEGTGELFF
J: TRBJ1-3; D: NA; size: few; V: TRBV7-2; length: 16; DNA: TGTGCCAGCAGCTTGGGGGGGTTACGCTCTGGAAACACCATATATTTT; CDR3: CASSLGGLRSGNTIYF
J: TRBJ2-7; D: NA; size: NA; V: TRBV30; length: 11; DNA: TGTGCCTGGAGTGCGATATACGAGCAGTACTTC; CDR3: CAWSAIYEQYF
J: TRBJ2-1; D: TRBD2; size: few; V: TRBV15; length: 14; DNA: TGTGCCACCAGGGGGCTAGCGGAGTCCAATGAGCAGTTCTTC; CDR3: CATRGLAESNEQFF
J: TRBJ2-7; D: NA; size: NA; V: TRBV2; length: 12; DNA: TGTGCCAGCAGTTATAGCCGGGTGGAGCAGTACTTC; CDR3: CASSYSRVEQYF
J: TRBJ2-5; D: TRBD1; size: many; V: TRBV5-1; length: 14; DNA: TGCGCCAGCAGCTGGGGGACAGCAGAAGAGACCCAGTACTTC; CDR3: CASSWGTAEETQYF
J: TRBJ1-2; D: TRBD1; size: many; V: TRBV20-1; length: 12; DNA: TGCAGTGCACGGACAGGGGACGATGGCTACACCTTC; CDR3: CSARTGDDGYTF
J: TRBJ2-2; D: TRBD2; size: many; V: TRBV28; length: 20; DNA: TGTGCCAGCAGCCTATTAACAGGACTAGCGGATCCTATTGGCACCGGGGAGCTGTTTTTT; CDR3: CASSLLTGLADPIGTGELFF
J: TRBJ2-3; D: NA; size: few; V: TRBV20-1; length: 15; DNA: TGCAGTGCTAGAGAAACAAGTTTAGCAGGTGATACGCAGTATTTT; CDR3: CSARETSLAGDTQYF
J: TRBJ1-3; D: NA; size: few; V: TRBV20-1; length: 15; DNA: TGCAGTGCTAGAGATGAGCAGACTCTGACCTCTCCCATATATTTT; CDR3: CSARDEQTLTSPIYF
J: TRBJ2-7; D: NA; size: NA; V: TRBV5-1; length: 13; DNA: TGCGCCAGCAGCTTGGGTGAACGGTACGAGCAGTACTTC; CDR3: CASSLGERYEQYF
J: TRBJ2-1; D: NA; size: many; V: TRBV5-6; length: 16; DNA: TGTGCCAGCAGCTTGGTCGGAGGGGAGGTCTACAATGAGCAGTTCTTC; CDR3: CASSLVGGEVYNEQFF
J: TRBJ1-2; D: NA; size: many; V: TRBV5-1; length: 14; DNA: TGCGCCAGCAGCGTGACAGCCACCAACTATGGCTACACCTTC; CDR3: CASSVTATNYGYTF
J: TRBJ2-3; D: NA; size: many; V: TRBV7-9; length: 15; DNA: TGTGCCAGCAGCTTCCTCGACGGCAGCACAGATACGCAGTATTTT; CDR3: CASSFLDGSTDTQYF
J: TRBJ2-1; D: NA; size: NA; V: TRBV29-1; length: 15; DNA: TGCAGCGTTGGGGTAGGGGGGTTTGGTCTCAATGAGCAGTTCTTC; CDR3: CSVGVGGFGLNEQFF
J: TRBJ1-4; D: TRBD1; size: NA; V: TRBV4-3; length: 15; DNA: TGCGCCAGCAGCCTCAGACAGGGAACAGGGGAAAAACTGTTTTTT; CDR3: CASSLRQGTGEKLFF
J: TRBJ2-7; D: NA; size: few; V: TRBV27; length: 16; DNA: TGTGCCACCAGACGGGACGGGACATTGGGGATTGAGGAGCAGTACTTC; CDR3: CATRRDGTLGIEEQYF
J: TRBJ2-3; D: TRBD2; size: many; V: TRBV5-1; length: 14; DNA: TGCGCCAGCAGGACGGGGGGACCCACAGATACGCAGTATTTT; CDR3: CASRTGGPTDTQYF
J: TRBJ1-4; D: TRBD1; size: NA; V: TRBV15; length: 15; DNA: TGTGCCACCAGCGAAGGACAGGTTACAAATGAAAAACTGTTTTTT; CDR3: CATSEGQVTNEKLFF
J: TRBJ1-2; D: NA; size: many; V: TRBV6-2/TRBV6-3; length: 11; DNA: TGTGCCAGCAGTCACACCTATGGCTACACCTTC; CDR3: CASSHTYGYTF
J: TRBJ2-7; D: TRBD1; size: many; V: TRBV6-2/TRBV6-3; length: 16; DNA: TGTGCCAGCGTCAACCGGGACAGGGGATTCACCTACGAGCAGTACTTC; CDR3: CASVNRDRGFTYEQYF
J: TRBJ1-5; D: NA; size: NA; V: TRBV2; length: 15; DNA: TGTGCCAGCAGAGCCGGGACTTTCGGGGGTCAGCCCCAGCATTTT; CDR3: CASRAGTFGGQPQHF
J: TRBJ2-7; D: NA; size: many; V: TRBV6-6; length: 13; DNA: TGTGCCAGCAGTTCTCGGGGATCCTACGAGCAGTACTTC; CDR3: CASSSRGSYEQYF
J: TRBJ1-1; D: NA; size: many; V: TRBV9; length: 14; DNA: TGTGCCAGCAGCGTAGTTGGGGGGCGTGGAGAAGCTTTCTTT; CDR3: CASSVVGGRGEAFF
J: TRBJ2-1; D: TRBD1; size: many; V: TRBV29-1; length: 12; DNA: TGCAGCGTTGTCAAGGGGGCGAATGAGCAGTTCTTC; CDR3: CSVVKGANEQFF
J: TRBJ2-2; D: NA; size: many; V: TRBV6-2/TRBV6-3; length: 14; DNA: TGTGCCAGCAGTTACAGGGTCGGCACCGGGGAGCTGTTTTTT; CDR3: CASSYRVGTGELFF
J: TRBJ1-1; D: NA; size: many; V: TRBV11-2; length: 12; DNA: TGTGCCAGCAGCTTTTTCTTTGGGGGGGCTTTCTTT; CDR3: CASSFFFGGAFF
J: TRBJ1-5; D: NA; size: NA; V: TRBV4-1; length: 15; DNA: TGCGCCAGCAGCCAAGGAGGTACCAGCAATCAGCCCCAGCATTTT; CDR3: CASSQGGTSNQPQHF
J: TRBJ1-3; D: NA; size: many; V: TRBV12-3/TRBV12-4; length: 13; DNA: TGTGCCAGCACCCAAGGCTCTGGAAACACCATATATTTT; CDR3: CASTQGSGNTIYF
J: TRBJ2-2; D: NA; size: many; V: TRBV24-1; length: 16; DNA: TGTGCCACCAGTGATCCGAGAAGGTTTGACACCGGGGAGCTGTTTTTT; CDR3: CATSDPRRFDTGELFF
J: TRBJ2-7; D: TRBD2; size: NA; V: TRBV7-3; length: 13; DNA: TGTGCCAGCAGCTTCGGGAGGGGGGGCGAGCAGTACTTC; CDR3: CASSFGRGGEQYF
J: TRBJ2-6; D: TRBD2; size: many; V: TRBV6-5; length: 18; DNA: TGTGCCAGCAGTTACGGGGGACTAGGGCTCTCTGGGGCCAACGTCCTGACTTTC; CDR3: CASSYGGLGLSGANVLTF
J: TRBJ2-1; D: TRBD2; size: few; V: TRBV4-3; length: 17; DNA: TGCGCCAGCAGCCAAACGGGCGGGGGGGCCACGAGTAATGAGCAGTTCTTC; CDR3: CASSQTGGGATSNEQFF
J: TRBJ1-3; D: TRBD1; size: many; V: TRBV7-2; length: 15; DNA: TGTGCCAGCAGCACCCGACAGGGGGCTGGAAACACCATATATTTT; CDR3: CASSTRQGAGNTIYF
J: TRBJ1-1; D: NA; size: few; V: TRBV6-1; length: 14; DNA: TGTGCCAGCAGGACACAGGGTAGACGCACTGAAGCTTTCTTT; CDR3: CASRTQGRRTEAFF
J: TRBJ1-1; D: NA; size: many; V: TRBV5-1; length: 13; DNA: TGCGCCAGCAGCCCTACGACGAACACTGAAGCTTTCTTT; CDR3: CASSPTTNTEAFF
J: TRBJ2-7; D: TRBD1; size: few; V: TRBV19; length: 14; DNA: TGTGCCAGTAGGGTAGGACAGGGGGCCTACGAGCAGTACTTC; CDR3: CASRVGQGAYEQYF
J: TRBJ2-1; D: NA; size: NA; V: TRBV11-2; length: 13; DNA: TGTGCCAGCAGCTTAGATCGTGGGGTTGAGCAGTTCTTC; CDR3: CASSLDRGVEQFF
J: TRBJ2-7; D: NA; size: many; V: TRBV29-1; length: 13; DNA: TGCAGCGTTGAATCCGGGTTGACCTACGAGCAGTACTTC; CDR3: CSVESGLTYEQYF
J: TRBJ2-5; D: TRBD2; size: many; V: TRBV7-2; length: 14; DNA: TGTGCCAGCAGCTTAGTAGCGGGGAGAGAGACCCAGTACTTC; CDR3: CASSLVAGRETQYF
J: TRBJ1-4; D: NA; size: few; V: TRBV6-1; length: 14; DNA: TGTGCCAGCAGTGAGGGCAGGAGCAATGAAAAACTGTTTTTT; CDR3: CASSEGRSNEKLFF
J: TRBJ2-7; D: TRBD2; size: many; V: TRBV29-1; length: 14; DNA: TGCAGCGTCCATGCGGCGGGAGGAATGGACGAGCAGTACTTC; CDR3: CSVHAAGGMDEQYF
J: TRBJ2-3; D: NA; size: many; V: TRBV18; length: 15; DNA: TGTGCCAGCTCACCATATTCCAGCCCCACAGATACGCAGTATTTT; CDR3: CASSPYSSPTDTQYF
J: TRBJ1-2; D: NA; size: few; V: TRBV19; length: 16; DNA: TGTGCCAGTTCATTAGAAAAAACCACCGCTAACTATGGCTACACCTTC; CDR3: CASSLEKTTANYGYTF
J: TRBJ2-3; D: NA; size: many; V: TRBV7-7; length: 15; DNA: TGTGCCAGCAGCCCCGGGCTAGAGGGCACAGATACGCAGTATTTT; CDR3: CASSPGLEGTDTQYF
J: TRBJ1-6; D: NA; size: many; V: TRBV10-3; length: 14; DNA: TGTGCCATCACCACCGATTTGAATAATTCACCCCTCCACTTT; CDR3: CAITTDLNNSPLHF
J: TRBJ1-2; D: TRBD1; size: few; V: TRBV5-1; length: 13; DNA: TGCGCCAGCAGCGGCGACAGGGGTGTTCGCTACACCTTC; CDR3: CASSGDRGVRYTF
J: TRBJ1-2; D: NA; size: many; V: TRBV30; length: 12; DNA: TGTGCCTGGAGTTCTAGTGGCTATGGCTACACCTTC; CDR3: CAWSSSGYGYTF
J: TRBJ1-5; D: TRBD1; size: few; V: TRBV28; length: 16; DNA: TGTGCCAGCAGTTCCCAAGGGACAGGGGAAGGACAGCCCCAGCATTTT; CDR3: CASSSQGTGEGQPQHF
J: TRBJ2-1; D: TRBD2; size: NA; V: TRBV7-2; length: 14; DNA: TGTGCCAGCAGCTTAGGCGGGAGTCAGCATGAGCAGTTCTTC; CDR3: CASSLGGSQHEQFF
J: TRBJ2-7; D: TRBD2; size: once; V: TRBV5-4; length: 15; DNA: TGTGCCAGCAGCATAGGACTAGCGGGGGCGGCTGAGCAGTACTTC; CDR3: CASSIGLAGAAEQYF
J: TRBJ2-2; D: TRBD1; size: few; V: TRBV9; length: 12; DNA: TGTGCCAGTGACAGGGACACCGGGGAGCTGTTTTTT; CDR3: CASDRDTGELFF
J: TRBJ2-2; D: TRBD2; size: NA; V: TRBV10-3; length: 15; DNA: TGTGCCACCGGGACTAGCGGGATAAACACCGGGGAGCTGTTTTTT; CDR3: CATGTSGINTGELFF
J: TRBJ2-1; D: TRBD1; size: NA; V: TRBV20-1; length: 14; DNA: TGCAGTGCTAGAAGGGGGCGATTTGGTGGTGAGCAGTTCTTC; CDR3: CSARRGRFGGEQFF